The 30 T cell receptor beta chains in this list originate from one sample, sequenced in a study of CD8 T cell repertoires and HIV-1 epitope variants. These TCRs' antigens remain unknown. Assay used: immunoSEQ multiplex PCR; TCRdb lists only in-frame clones, some missing. The profile covers 5,000 or so clones, with around 71% appearing a single time and roughly 45% taken by the ten largest. The sequenced material came from cultured CD8+ T cells derived from PBMCs. These receptors originate from a male donor with HIV.

This clone was seen only a few times. J is TRBJ2-7 and V is TRBV19; D ambiguous. Trimming took off 5 bases at V and 3 bases at J, with 5 bases between the two ends. The CDR3 loop spans 11 amino acids. In germline, CDR1 is LNHDA, CDR2 SQIVND (reference sequence). In nucleotides, the CDR3 is TGTGCCAGTAGTTCCGGCTACGAGCAGTACTTC. This translates into CASSSGYEQYF. Looking up the rest from reference TRBV19 and TRBJ2-7 gives the full variable domain: DGGITQSPKYLFRKEGQNVTLSCEQNLNHDAMYWYRQDPGQGLRLIYYSQIVNDFQKGDIAEGYSVSREKKESFPLTVTSAQKNPTAFYLCASSSGYEQYFGPGTRLTVT.

CDR3 coding DNA: TGTGCCAGCAGTTACTCACGGAACACTGAAGCTTTCTTT. Its translation is CASSYSRNTEAFF. The gene calls are TRBV6-5 and TRBJ1-1; D gene ambiguous. Trimming cost V 0 bases and J 1 base, with 3 bases left between them. Germline V lookup: CDR1 MNHEY, CDR2 SVGAGI. The CDR3 is 13 residues long.

The chain recombines TRBV7-9 with TRBJ2-3, with 7 positions matching TRBD1. The CDR3 runs to 15 residues. V lost 5 bases, J lost 3 bases, and 8 bases stayed unmatched. CDR1 is SEHNR and CDR2 is FQNEAQ in the germline V gene (reference sequence). CDR3 nucleotide sequence: TGTGCCAGCAGCCCTCGACAGGGAAGGACAGATACGCAGTATTTT. Translation: CASSPRQGRTDTQYF. Full variable domain (remainder filled in from reference TRBV7-9 and TRBJ2-3): DTGVSQNPRHKITKRGQNVTFRCDPISEHNRLYWYRQTLGQGPEFLTYFQNEAQLEKSRLLSDRFSAERPKGSFSTLEIQRTEQGDSAMYLCASSPRQGRTDTQYFGPGTRLTVL.

CDR3 residues: CAWSVEGNTEAFF. In DNA form, the CDR3 reads TGTGCCTGGAGTGTAGAGGGAAACACTGAAGCTTTCTTT. V usage is TRBV30 and J usage is TRBJ1-1; D unclear. The V end lost 0 bases, the J end lost 2 bases, and 7 bases lay between the germline ends. CDR3 length: 13 amino acids. Germline CDR1 reads GTSNPN; CDR2 reads SVGIG (reference sequence).

The CDR3 region is CASSLHGTGSYNEQFF. The CDR3 DNA follows: TGTGCCAGCAGTTTACACGGGACAGGCTCCTACAATGAGCAGTTCTTC. V usage is TRBV6-5 and J usage is TRBJ2-1; 8 nucleotides match TRBD1. The germline V gene encodes CDR1 MNHEY and CDR2 SVGAGI. Trimming took 4 bases from V and 0 from J; bases not matched to a gene: 5. The length of the CDR3 is 16 residues.

This clone showed up just a few times. V is TRBV6-6 and J is TRBJ1-2; 7 bases agree with TRBD1. This CDR3 spans 13 amino acids. The junction had 7 bases not matched to a gene; V was cut back by 7 bases and J by 5 bases. Germline lookup yields CDR1 MNHNY and CDR2 SVGAGI (reference sequence). CDR3 in amino acids: CASTFWTGYGYTF. The CDR3 DNA reads TGTGCCAGCACCTTCTGGACAGGTTATGGCTACACCTTC.

In this sample, this clone turned up once. J is TRBJ2-2 and V is TRBV9; D might be TRBD1 (6 bases). Per the germline V gene, CDR1 is SGDLS and CDR2 is YYNGEE. This CDR3 is built from 15 residues. V lost 0 bases, J lost 6 bases, and 12 bases lay in between. The CDR3 spells CASSVGTASAGELFF. Written as DNA, the CDR3 is TGTGCCAGCAGCGTAGGGACAGCAAGTGCCGGGGAGCTGTTTTTT.

The chain couples TRBV30 to TRBJ1-4, with unresolved D. CDR1 is GTSNPN, CDR2 SVGIG, per germline (reference sequence). The CDR3 consists of 17 residues. The V gene lost 0 bases and the J gene lost 1 base, with 15 bases spanning the gap. Here the CDR3 DNA reads TGTGCCTGGAGTGTAAGCAGCCCGCTGGGAACTAATGAAAAACTGTTTTTT. This encodes CAWSVSSPLGTNEKLFF. Based on the CDR3 plus reference TRBV30 and TRBJ1-4, the full variable domain is SQTIHQWPATLVQPVGSPLSLECTVEGTSNPNLYWYRQAAGRGLQLLFYSVGIGQISSEVPQNLSASRPQDRQFILSSKKLLLSDSGFYLCAWSVSSPLGTNEKLFFGSGTQLSVL.

This clone was observed a few times. DNA for the CDR3: TGTGCCATCAGTGAGTCGATAGGCGGGAATTCACCCCTCCACTTT. Translation gives CAISESIGGNSPLHF. V usage is TRBV10-3 and J usage is TRBJ1-6, with no clear D. The ends were cut back, 0 bases at V and 7 bases at J, with 10 bases in the middle. Germline assignment: CDR1 ENHRY and CDR2 SYGVKD. The CDR3 is 15 amino acids.

On this clone itself: Germline is not matched at one junction end, which may reflect a read error. DNA for the CDR3: TGTGCCAGCAGTATATCCTTCAATCAGCCCCAGCATTTT. Its protein is CASSISFNQPQHF. V usage is TRBV27 and J usage is TRBJ1-5; D unclear. The CDR3 spans 13 residues. The germline CDR1 and CDR2 sequences are MNHEY and SMNVEV (reference sequence).

V and J are TRBV4-1 and TRBJ2-5; D is unresolved. CDR3 length: 13 residues. CDR1 is MGHRA, CDR2 YSYEKL, per germline. V gave up 0 bases and J gave up 7 bases, with 9 bases separating them. The CDR3 DNA reads as TGCGCCAGCAGCCAAGATCCGCGAGGGACCCAGTACTTC. Residues: CASSQDPRGTQYF.

The chain carries TRBV27 and TRBJ2-7; TRBD1 might be the D (5 bases). The CDR3 totals 14 residues. The V end was cut by 7 bases, the J end by 0 bases, with 13 bases between. The germline CDR1 and CDR2 sequences are MNHEY and SMNVEV (reference sequence). CDR3 DNA: TGTGCCAGCACTACTGCAGGGCGCTCCTACGAGCAGTACTTC. Protein product: CASTTAGRSYEQYF.

This clone was recorded only once. The rearrangement links TRBV7-9 to TRBJ1-1; D gene uncertain. CDR1 is SEHNR, CDR2 FQNEAQ, per germline (reference sequence). The CDR3 is 13 residues long. V shed 5 bases and J shed 0 bases, with 7 bases lying between them. As DNA, the CDR3 is TGTGCCAGCAGCCCTGAATTGAACACTGAAGCTTTCTTT. Translating it yields CASSPELNTEAFF. The full variable domain, completed using reference TRBV7-9 and TRBJ1-1, is DTGVSQNPRHKITKRGQNVTFRCDPISEHNRLYWYRQTLGQGPEFLTYFQNEAQLEKSRLLSDRFSAERPKGSFSTLEIQRTEQGDSAMYLCASSPELNTEAFFGQGTRLTVV.

The rearrangement joins TRBV7-9 to TRBJ2-7; D gene unclear. The V and J ends lost 5 bases and 0 bases respectively, with 8 bases between them. The CDR3 contains 13 residues. Per the germline V gene, CDR1 is SEHNR and CDR2 is FQNEAQ (reference sequence). In DNA form, the CDR3 reads TGTGCCAGCAGCGCTGGGGACTCCTACGAGCAGTACTTC. Translating it yields CASSAGDSYEQYF.

This clone ranks as medium-sized. V and J are TRBV28 and TRBJ2-5, with D perhaps TRBD2 (6 bases). Trimming took 4 bases from V and 4 from J, leaving 13 bases between them. Germline V gene lookup returns CDR1 MDHEN and CDR2 SYDVKM. The CDR3 runs to 14 residues. The CDR3 DNA sequence: TGTGCCAGCAGTTCACCCCTGGGGGGAGAGACCCAGTACTTC. Translated: CASSSPLGGETQYF.

This clone appeared a few times. The chain combines TRBV6-1 with TRBJ1-6, with 12 positions matching TRBD1. The germline gives CDR1 MNHNS, CDR2 SASEGT. CDR3 size: 17 residues. Trimming took 1 base from V and 6 from J; bases not matched to a gene: 4. The DNA of the CDR3 is TGTGCCAGCAGTGAAGTCCGGGACAGGGGGCTTAATTCACCCCTCCACTTT. Protein: CASSEVRDRGLNSPLHF.

The chain recombines TRBV6-6 with TRBJ2-7, with 7 bases lining up with TRBD1. This CDR3 is built from 13 residues. Germline V gives CDR1 MNHNY, CDR2 SVGAGI (reference sequence). V was pared by 2 bases and J by 5 bases, with 3 bases of the junction left unmatched. CDR3: CASSYQGVNEQYF. CDR3 nucleotide sequence: TGTGCCAGCAGTTACCAGGGGGTGAACGAGCAGTACTTC.

The rearrangement links TRBV30 to TRBJ1-1; no firm D call. Trimming cost V 0 bases and J 0 bases, with 17 bases left between them. CDR3 length: 17 amino acids. Germline loops: CDR1 GTSNPN, CDR2 SVGIG (reference sequence). The CDR3 reads CAWSVQDFHSLNTEAFF. The CDR3 DNA reads as TGTGCCTGGAGTGTACAAGACTTCCACTCATTGAACACTGAAGCTTTCTTT.

The rearrangement uses TRBV14 and TRBJ2-1; 9 positions match TRBD2. Germline CDR1 is SGHDN and CDR2 is FVKESK. J was trimmed by 15 bases and V by 0 bases; bases with no gene match: 12. CDR3 length: 15 amino acids. CDR3 sequence reads: CASSQERSSGKIRFF. DNA for the CDR3: TGTGCCAGCAGCCAAGAACGGTCTAGCGGGAAGATTCGGTTCTTC.

The rearrangement joins TRBV7-3 to TRBJ2-7, with D possibly being TRBD1 or TRBD2 (5 bases each). The germline V and J ends were trimmed by 1 base and 2 bases, with 15 bases remaining between them. The CDR3 has 16 amino acids. Germline CDR1 is SGHTA and CDR2 is FQGTGA. CDR3 DNA: TGTGCCAGCAGCTTAAATAGGGGACGGGAAACCTACGAGCAGTACTTC. Residues: CASSLNRGRETYEQYF. The variable domain in full, with the rest retrieved from reference TRBV7-3 and TRBJ2-7, is GAGVSQTPSNKVTEKGKYVELRCDPISGHTALYWYRQSLGQGPEFLIYFQGTGAADDSGLPNDRFFAVRPEGSVSTLKIQRTERGDSAVYLCASSLNRGRETYEQYFGPGTRLTVT.

The rearrangement uses TRBV4-3 and TRBJ2-7; TRBD2 aligns across 8 bases. The CDR3 has 15 residues. Germline trimming cut 4 bases from V and 2 bases from J; bases unmatched to any gene: 7. Germline loops: CDR1 LGHNA, CDR2 YSLEER. CDR3 nucleotide sequence: TGCGCCAGCAGCCCGACTAGCGCCGGAGCCTACGAGCAGTACTTC. Its protein is CASSPTSAGAYEQYF.

The genes are TRBV7-2 and TRBJ2-1, with 8 positions matching TRBD2. The CDR3 is 17 residues long. Per the germline V gene, CDR1 is SGHTA and CDR2 is FQGNSA. J was trimmed by 6 bases and V by 1 base; bases with no gene match: 11. CDR3 loop: CASSLEPRTSWGNEQFF. The CDR3 DNA follows: TGTGCCAGCAGCTTAGAGCCCCGGACTAGCTGGGGCAATGAGCAGTTCTTC.

The chain combines TRBV27 with TRBJ2-2; 7 nucleotides line up with TRBD2. Germline trimming cut 3 bases from V and 2 bases from J; bases unmatched to any gene: 12. The CDR3 contains 18 residues. Germline CDR1 reads MNHEY; CDR2 reads SMNVEV (reference sequence). The CDR3 DNA reads TGTGCCAGCAGTTTTGGGCTAGCGGTTCTCGGCAACACCGGGGAGCTGTTTTTT. Translation gives CASSFGLAVLGNTGELFF.

The chain recombines TRBV6-1 with TRBJ2-7, with D maybe TRBD1 (6 bases). The CDR3 contains 14 residues. Trimming removed 4 bases at V and 3 bases at J, with 13 bases between. Germline lookup yields CDR1 MNHNS and CDR2 SASEGT. This CDR3 is CASSARDNGYEQYF. In nucleotides, the CDR3 is TGTGCCAGCAGTGCTCGGGACAACGGCTACGAGCAGTACTTC.

CDR3 region: CASSVFDVTGNTEAFF. In DNA, the CDR3 is TGTGCCAGCAGCGTTTTCGATGTGACAGGGAACACTGAAGCTTTCTTT. The gene calls are TRBV9 and TRBJ1-1, with D possibly TRBD1 on 6 matching bases. The V end lost 2 bases, the J end lost 1 base, and 15 bases lay between the germline ends. From germline, CDR1 is SGDLS and CDR2 YYNGEE. The CDR3 has 16 residues.

J is TRBJ2-3 and V is TRBV4-2; perhaps D is TRBD1 or TRBD2 (5 bases each). The CDR3 loop spans 16 amino acids. Germline CDR1 is LGHNA and CDR2 is YNFKEQ. V shed 7 bases and J shed 4 bases, with 21 bases lying between them. Written as DNA, the CDR3 is TGTGCCAGCACCACAAGGGAAGGGGACCGACCAGATACGCAGTATTTT. It codes for CASTTREGDRPDTQYF.

V is TRBV27 and J is TRBJ1-5, with 8 bases matching TRBD1. The V gene's germline CDR1 is MNHEY and CDR2 SMNVEV (reference sequence). With 2 bases clipped from V and 10 bases from J, the junction kept 19 bases outside the gene matches. This CDR3 is 18 amino acids long. CDR3 sequence: CASSLEGQAISPQSPQHF. DNA for the CDR3: TGTGCCAGCAGTTTAGAGGGACAGGCGATTTCTCCCCAATCACCCCAGCATTTT.

The V gene is TRBV7-2, the J gene TRBJ2-3, with D tentatively TRBD1 or TRBD2 (5 bases each). V dropped 1 base and J dropped 9 bases, with 11 bases sitting between them. The CDR3 is made up of 13 amino acids. CDR1 is SGHTA, CDR2 FQGNSA, per germline. CDR3 region: CASSLDGAQTQYF. The CDR3, as DNA: TGTGCCAGCAGCTTAGACGGGGCCCAGACGCAGTATTTT.

This sequence joins TRBV5-1 and TRBJ2-1; no reliable D call. This CDR3 spans 17 amino acids. Looked up from germline, CDR1 is SGHRS and CDR2 is YFSETQ. The ends were cut back, 5 bases at V and 0 bases at J, with 18 bases in the middle. The CDR3 loop is CASSFYPGLSSYNEQFF. The CDR3 nucleotides read TGCGCCAGCAGTTTCTACCCGGGCCTAAGCTCCTACAATGAGCAGTTCTTC.

CDR3 residues: CASSSMGTGSTEAFF. The CDR3 coding sequence is TGTGCCAGCAGTTCCATGGGGACCGGGAGCACTGAAGCTTTCTTT. This chain uses TRBV6-1 with TRBJ1-1; D perhaps matches TRBD1 (5 bases). CDR3 size: 15 residues. The germline V gene encodes CDR1 MNHNS and CDR2 SASEGT. Trimming took 5 bases from V and 4 from J, leaving 17 bases between them.